These T cell receptor beta chains were read from a single sample in a study of T cells in Graves' hyperthyroidism and ophthalmopathy. One entry per CDR3 protein results from TCRdb running MiXCR on the multiplex PCR reads. The sample records 500,000 to 600,000 distinct CDR3 sequences, 46% being singletons. The specimen was peripheral blood or thyroid tissue (not recorded which). The receptors shown here come from an adult woman with Graves' disease, either hyperthyroidism or ophthalmopathy (not recorded which). Each CDR3 is given without its conserved first and last residue.

length: 11
V: TRBV7-2
J: TRBJ1-2
CDR3: ASSLNRGYGYT

length: 12
V: TRBV2
J: TRBJ2-5
CDR3: ASSEWGAQETQY

length: 10
V: TRBV29-1
J: TRBJ2-7
CDR3: LLLDSAYEQY

length: 12
V: TRBV10-2
J: TRBJ1-6
CDR3: ASSDFLGGSPLH

length: 14
V: TRBV7-9
J: TRBJ1-5
CDR3: ASSLGLDRTDQPQH

length: 12
V: TRBV7-2
J: TRBJ2-5
CDR3: ASSADGLWETQY

length: 10
V: TRBV9
J: TRBJ1-2
CDR3: ASNPVRNGYT

length: 16
V: TRBV15
J: TRBJ2-2
CDR3: ATSRDDAGGSNTGELF

length: 11
V: TRBV2
J: TRBJ2-7
CDR3: AGTSANSYEQY

length: 11
V: TRBV7-2
J: TRBJ1-2
CDR3: ASSQDRSYGYT

length: 10
V: TRBV29-1
J: TRBJ2-3
CDR3: SAPSDGDTQY

length: 13
V: TRBV5-1
J: TRBJ1-1
CDR3: ASSVPGTGLTEAF

length: 14
V: TRBV10-3
J: TRBJ2-2
CDR3: AISELQPTNTGELF

length: 12
V: TRBV29-1
J: TRBJ2-7
CDR3: SVAGLTHSYEQY

length: 14
V: TRBV20-1
J: TRBJ1-4
CDR3: SARAGTGESYEKLF

length: 9
V: TRBV20-1
J: TRBJ2-7
CDR3: SGEGSYEQY

length: 13
V: TRBV6-6
J: TRBJ1-1
CDR3: ASSTTGTGTAEAF

length: 12
V: TRBV7-9
J: TRBJ1-1
CDR3: ASSLQVTNTEAF

length: 10
V: TRBV20-1
J: TRBJ2-3
CDR3: SARPDIDTQY

length: 12
V: TRBV11-2
J: TRBJ1-6
CDR3: ASSPTQANSPLH

length: 12
V: TRBV4-2
J: TRBJ1-1
CDR3: ASSQAGRLPEAF

length: 13
V: TRBV9
J: TRBJ1-3
CDR3: ASSVGGQNGNTIY

length: 13
V: TRBV7-8
J: TRBJ1-6
CDR3: ASRMDRGQNSPLH

length: 13
V: TRBV29-1
J: TRBJ2-7
CDR3: SVETGTSNSYEQY

length: 16
V: TRBV12-3/TRBV12-4
J: TRBJ2-5
CDR3: ASRREPGLAAGGETQY

length: 10
V: TRBV12-3/TRBV12-4
J: TRBJ2-2
CDR3: ASRWGSGELF

length: 10
V: TRBV6-5
J: TRBJ2-5
CDR3: ASSGPQQPQY

length: 13
V: TRBV6-5
J: TRBJ1-4
CDR3: ASSVGQGAVRKLF

length: 11
V: TRBV7-2
J: TRBJ2-7
CDR3: ASSRQEAYEQY

length: 11
V: TRBV20-1
J: TRBJ1-5
CDR3: SARRENNQPQH

length: 12
V: TRBV7-8
J: TRBJ2-2
CDR3: ASSLRAEWGELF

length: 17
V: TRBV5-1
J: TRBJ2-2
CDR3: ASSSQPGLASANTGELF

length: 10
V: TRBV29-1
J: TRBJ1-1
CDR3: SFSGSSTEAF

length: 11
V: TRBV29-1
J: TRBJ1-2
CDR3: SVVVGANYGYT

length: 11
V: TRBV4-1
J: TRBJ1-5
CDR3: ASSQVGDQPQH

length: 13
V: TRBV24-1
J: TRBJ1-2
CDR3: ATSDGGTGKSGYT

length: 12
V: TRBV7-8
J: TRBJ1-2
CDR3: ASSLEGRAYGYT